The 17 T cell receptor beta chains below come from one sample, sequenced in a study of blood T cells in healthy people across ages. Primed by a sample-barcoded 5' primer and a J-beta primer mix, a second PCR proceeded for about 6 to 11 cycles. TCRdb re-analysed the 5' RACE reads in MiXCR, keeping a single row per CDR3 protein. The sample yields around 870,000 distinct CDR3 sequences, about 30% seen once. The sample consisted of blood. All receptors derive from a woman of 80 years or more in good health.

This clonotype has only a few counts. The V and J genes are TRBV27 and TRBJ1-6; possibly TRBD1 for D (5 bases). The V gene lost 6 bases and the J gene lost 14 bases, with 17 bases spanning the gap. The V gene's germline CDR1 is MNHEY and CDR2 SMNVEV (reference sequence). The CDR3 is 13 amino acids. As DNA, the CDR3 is TGTGCCAGCAGCAATTTCGGCCCGGGGGCCCTCCACTTT. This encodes CASSNFGPGALHF.

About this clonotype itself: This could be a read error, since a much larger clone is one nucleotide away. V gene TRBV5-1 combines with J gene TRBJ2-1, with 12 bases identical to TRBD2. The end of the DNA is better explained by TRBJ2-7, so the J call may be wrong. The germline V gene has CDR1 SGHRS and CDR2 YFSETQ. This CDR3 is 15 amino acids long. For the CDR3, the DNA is TGCGCCAGCAGTCCTCTAGCGGGGGGGTACAATGAGCAGTACTTC. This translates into CASSPLAGGYNEQYF.

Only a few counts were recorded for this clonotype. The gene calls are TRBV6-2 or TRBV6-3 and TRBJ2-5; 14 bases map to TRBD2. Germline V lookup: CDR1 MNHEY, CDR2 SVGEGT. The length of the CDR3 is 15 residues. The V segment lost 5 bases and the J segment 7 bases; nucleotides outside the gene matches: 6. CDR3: CASSPPTSGGGTQYF. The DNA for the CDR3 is TGTGCCAGCAGTCCACCGACTAGCGGGGGGGGGACCCAGTACTTC.

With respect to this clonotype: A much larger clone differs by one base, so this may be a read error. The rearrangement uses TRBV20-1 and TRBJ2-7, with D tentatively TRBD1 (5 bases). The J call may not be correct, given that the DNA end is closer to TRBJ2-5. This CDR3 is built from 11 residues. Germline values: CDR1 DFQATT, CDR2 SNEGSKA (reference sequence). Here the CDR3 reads CRAGQEVTQYF. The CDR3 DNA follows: TGCAGGGCTGGACAAGAGGTGACCCAGTACTTC.

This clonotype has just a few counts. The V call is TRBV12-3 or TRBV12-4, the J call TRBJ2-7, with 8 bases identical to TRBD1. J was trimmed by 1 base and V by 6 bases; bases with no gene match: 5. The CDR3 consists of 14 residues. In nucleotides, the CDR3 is TGTGCCAGCAGGTTGAGGACAGGGTCCTACGAGCAGTACTTC. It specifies CASRLRTGSYEQYF.

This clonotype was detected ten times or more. The CDR3 nucleotides read TGCAGCTTACAGGACGGTTACAATGAGCAGTTCTTC. Residues: CSLQDGYNEQFF. This chain uses TRBV29-1 with TRBJ2-1; possibly TRBD1 for D (5 bases). The ends were cut back, 8 bases at V and 4 bases at J, with 12 bases in the middle. The CDR3 totals 12 residues. Germline values: CDR1 SQVTM, CDR2 ANQGSEA.

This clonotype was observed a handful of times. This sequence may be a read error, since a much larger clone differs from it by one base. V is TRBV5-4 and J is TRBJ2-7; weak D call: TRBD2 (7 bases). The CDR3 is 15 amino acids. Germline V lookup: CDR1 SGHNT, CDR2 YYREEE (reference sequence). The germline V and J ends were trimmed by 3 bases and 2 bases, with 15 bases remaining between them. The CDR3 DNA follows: TGTGCCAGCAGCTGGGCGGGCGGGGGCCCCTACGAGCAGTACTTC. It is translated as CASSWAGGGPYEQYF.

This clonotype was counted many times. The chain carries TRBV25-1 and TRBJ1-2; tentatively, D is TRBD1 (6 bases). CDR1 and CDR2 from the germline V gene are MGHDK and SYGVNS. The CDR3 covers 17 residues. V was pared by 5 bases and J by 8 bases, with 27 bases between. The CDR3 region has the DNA TGTGCCAGCAGTCCGTCCGGGACAAATTCGTTTCTTTACGGCTACACCTTC. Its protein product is CASSPSGTNSFLYGYTF.

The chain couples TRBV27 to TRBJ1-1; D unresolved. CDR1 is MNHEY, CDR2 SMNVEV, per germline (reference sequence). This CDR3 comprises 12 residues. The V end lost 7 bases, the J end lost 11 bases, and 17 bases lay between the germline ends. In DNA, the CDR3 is TGTGCCAGCACCCTGGGCCATTCTAGGGCTTTCTTT. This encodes CASTLGHSRAFF.

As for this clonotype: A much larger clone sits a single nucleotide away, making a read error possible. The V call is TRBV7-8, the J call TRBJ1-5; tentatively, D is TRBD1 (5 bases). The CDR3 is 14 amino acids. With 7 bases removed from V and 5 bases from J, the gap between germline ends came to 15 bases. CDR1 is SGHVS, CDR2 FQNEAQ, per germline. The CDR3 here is CASNPGPFDQPQHF. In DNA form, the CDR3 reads TGTGCCAGCAACCCGGGACCGTTCGATCAGCCCCAGCATTTT. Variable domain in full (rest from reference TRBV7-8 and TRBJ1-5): GAGVSQSPRYKVAKRGQDVALRCDPISGHVSLFWYQQALGQGPEFLTYFQNEAQLDKSGLPSDRFFAERPEGSVSTLKIQRTQQEDSAVYLCASNPGPFDQPQHFGDGTRLSIL.

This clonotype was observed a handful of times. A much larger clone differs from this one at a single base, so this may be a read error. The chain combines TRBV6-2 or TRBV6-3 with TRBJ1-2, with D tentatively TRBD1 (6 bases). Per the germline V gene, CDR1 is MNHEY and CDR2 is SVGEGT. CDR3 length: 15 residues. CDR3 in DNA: TGTGCCAGCAGTGACTCGGCAGGGGATTGGTATGGCTACACCTTC. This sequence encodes CASSDSAGDWYGYTF.

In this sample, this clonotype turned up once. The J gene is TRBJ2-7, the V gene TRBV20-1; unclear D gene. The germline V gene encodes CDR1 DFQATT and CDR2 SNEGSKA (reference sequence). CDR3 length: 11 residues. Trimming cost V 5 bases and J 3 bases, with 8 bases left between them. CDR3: CSAGVGYEQYF. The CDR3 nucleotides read TGCAGTGCTGGAGTCGGCTACGAGCAGTACTTC.

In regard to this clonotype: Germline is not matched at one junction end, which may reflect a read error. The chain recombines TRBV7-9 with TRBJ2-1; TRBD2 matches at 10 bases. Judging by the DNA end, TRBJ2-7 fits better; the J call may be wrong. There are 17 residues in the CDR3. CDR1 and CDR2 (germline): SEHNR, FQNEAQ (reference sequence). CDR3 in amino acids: CASSLELAGEIYNEQYF. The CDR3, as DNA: TGTGCCAGTAGCTTAGAGCTAGCGGGGGAGATCTACAATGAGCAGTACTTC.

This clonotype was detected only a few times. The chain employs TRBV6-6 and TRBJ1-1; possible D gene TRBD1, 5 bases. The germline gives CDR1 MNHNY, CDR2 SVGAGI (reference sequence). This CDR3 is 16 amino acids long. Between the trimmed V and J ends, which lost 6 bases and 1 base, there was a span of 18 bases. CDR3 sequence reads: CASRLPPGYENTEAFF. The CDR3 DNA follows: TGTGCCAGCAGACTTCCCCCAGGGTATGAGAACACTGAAGCTTTCTTT.

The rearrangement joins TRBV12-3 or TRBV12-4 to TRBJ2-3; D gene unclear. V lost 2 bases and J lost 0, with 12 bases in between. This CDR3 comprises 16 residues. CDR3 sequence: CASSLLGKQSTDTQYF. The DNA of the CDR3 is TGTGCCAGCAGTTTACTAGGGAAACAAAGCACAGATACGCAGTATTTT.

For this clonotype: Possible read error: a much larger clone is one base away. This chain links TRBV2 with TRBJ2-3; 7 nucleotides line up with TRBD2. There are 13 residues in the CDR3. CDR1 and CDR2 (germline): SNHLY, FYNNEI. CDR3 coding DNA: TGTACCAGCAAAAGCGGGGTGGCAGATACGCAGTATTTT. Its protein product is CTSKSGVADTQYF.

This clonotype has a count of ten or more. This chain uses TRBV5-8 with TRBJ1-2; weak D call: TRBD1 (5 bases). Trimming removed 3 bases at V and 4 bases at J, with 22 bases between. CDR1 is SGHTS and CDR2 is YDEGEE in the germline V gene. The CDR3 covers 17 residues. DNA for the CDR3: TGTGCCAGCAGCTCCCGGGACTTAATTCACTACGCCTATGGCTACACCTTC. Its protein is CASSSRDLIHYAYGYTF.